The rows below give T cell receptor beta chains drawn from one sample of a study of blood T cell repertoires in COVID-19. The assay was immunoSEQ multiplex PCR, and TCRdb's table has in-frame clones only and misses some. Seen here are 100,000 to 120,000 clones, around 74% observed once, and the top ten hold roughly a fifth. Sequencing was carried out using peripheral blood. Receptor source: a woman in her seventies with acute or convalescent COVID-19. Each CDR3 is given with its conserved first and last residue. The D gene is left open where the match is weak. The size of a clone is reported for some rows only, either as once, few or many, or as a class for expanded clones.

clone_size	v_call	j_call	d_call	cdr3_nt	cdr3_aa
few	TRBV30	TRBJ2-2	NA	TGTGCCTGGAGGGGAAGGGGCAGTTCAACCGGGGAGCTGTTTTTT	CAWRGRGSSTGELFF
NA	TRBV30	TRBJ1-1	NA	TGTGCCTGGAGTGCCCGCCTAGGAACTGAAGCTTTCTTT	CAWSARLGTEAFF
NA	TRBV7-2	TRBJ1-3	NA	TGTGCCAGCAGCCCCACAGGGCCTGGAAACACCATATATTTT	CASSPTGPGNTIYF
few	TRBV5-6	TRBJ2-1	NA	TGTGCCAGCAGCTTGGTCAAGAGGCAGATACACTACAATGAGCAGTTCTTC	CASSLVKRQIHYNEQFF
NA	TRBV19	TRBJ1-2	NA	TGTGCCAGTAGTATAGGAGATTATGGCTACACCTTC	CASSIGDYGYTF
NA	TRBV6-2/TRBV6-3	TRBJ1-2	NA	TGTGCCAGCAGTTACGGCAGCTATGGCTACACCTTC	CASSYGSYGYTF
NA	TRBV19	TRBJ2-5	NA	TGTGCCAGTAGTATCCGGGGAGTTGGGGAAAGAGAGACCCAGTACTTC	CASSIRGVGERETQYF
NA	TRBV19	TRBJ1-3	TRBD1	TGTGCCAGTAGTACGCTGACAGGGGGCTCTGGAAACACCATATATTTT	CASSTLTGGSGNTIYF
NA	TRBV29-1	TRBJ2-1	TRBD2	TGCAGCGTCGTCAGATGGGGGGGGAATGAGCAGTTCTTC	CSVVRWGGNEQFF
many	TRBV6-5	TRBJ1-2	NA	TGTGCCAGCAGTTACACCCCAGCTAACTATGGCTACACCTTC	CASSYTPANYGYTF
NA	TRBV7-8	TRBJ2-7	NA	TGTGCCAGCAGCACAGGACCGATGGGAAGCGACGAGCAGTACTTC	CASSTGPMGSDEQYF
NA	TRBV6-2/TRBV6-3	TRBJ1-6	TRBD1	TGTGCCAGCAGTGCGGGACAGGGATATAATTCACCCCTCCACTTT	CASSAGQGYNSPLHF
NA	TRBV5-6	TRBJ2-2	TRBD2	TGTGCCAGCAGCTTGGAACTAGCGGGGTCCGGGGAGCTGTTTTTT	CASSLELAGSGELFF
few	TRBV11-2	TRBJ1-2	NA	TGTGCCAGCAGCCCGGACAGTAACTATGGCTACACCTTC	CASSPDSNYGYTF
NA	TRBV3-1/TRBV3-2	TRBJ1-1	NA	TGTGCCAGCAGCCGGACAGACATGAACACTGAAGCTTTCTTT	CASSRTDMNTEAFF
once	TRBV5-1	TRBJ2-5	TRBD2	TGCGCCAGCAGCTCGACTAGCGGGGTTGAGACCCAGTACTTC	CASSSTSGVETQYF
NA	TRBV7-2	TRBJ2-3	TRBD2	TGTGCCAGCAGCTTAGCGCAGGCTAGCGGGGGGGCCATAGATACGCAGTATTTT	CASSLAQASGGAIDTQYF
NA	TRBV11-2	TRBJ2-5	TRBD2	TGTGCCAGCAGCTATCCTAGCGGGGGCCAAGAGACCCAGTACTTC	CASSYPSGGQETQYF
NA	TRBV7-8	TRBJ2-7	TRBD1	TGTGCCAGCAGCCTACAGGGGCCAACCTACGAGCAGTACTTC	CASSLQGPTYEQYF
NA	TRBV5-4	TRBJ1-1	NA	TGTGCCAGCAGCAAAGGGGCGAACACTGAAGCTTTCTTT	CASSKGANTEAFF
NA	TRBV6-2/TRBV6-3	TRBJ1-5	TRBD1	TGTGCCAGCAGTTCCGGGACAGTTAGCAATCAGCCCCAGCATTTT	CASSSGTVSNQPQHF
NA	TRBV28	TRBJ2-6	NA	TGTGCCAGCAGTTTACGGACAACTGGGGCCAACGTCCTGACTTTC	CASSLRTTGANVLTF
NA	TRBV30	TRBJ2-1	NA	TGTGCCTGGAGTCCAGGGATAGACTACAATGAGCAGTTCTTC	CAWSPGIDYNEQFF
once	TRBV6-1	TRBJ1-2	NA	TGTGCCAGCAGTGATTCGGGCAGGCTGGGGGCTGGCTACACCTTC	CASSDSGRLGAGYTF
NA	TRBV9	TRBJ1-3	NA	TGTGCCAGCAGCCCCGGAGACAGATTTTCTGGAAACACCATATATTTT	CASSPGDRFSGNTIYF
NA	TRBV30	TRBJ1-3	TRBD1	TGTGCCTGGAGTGTAGGTTGGGACAGGGCTCTCAACACCATATATTTT	CAWSVGWDRALNTIYF
NA	TRBV7-9	TRBJ1-1	NA	TGTGCCAGCAGCTTCGGGGACTGGTACACTGAAGCTTTCTTT	CASSFGDWYTEAFF
NA	TRBV5-6	TRBJ1-5	TRBD1	TGTGCCAGCAGCTTGTTCGCAGGGGGTTCGCCCCAGCATTTT	CASSLFAGGSPQHF
NA	TRBV6-1	TRBJ1-4	TRBD1	TGTGCCAGCAGTGACGGGACAGGGGTTGAGGAAAAACTGTTTTTT	CASSDGTGVEEKLFF
once	TRBV18	TRBJ1-2	TRBD1	TGTGCCAGCTCACCTGATACAGGGGCTATCTACACCTTC	CASSPDTGAIYTF
NA	TRBV5-1	TRBJ1-2	TRBD1	TGCGCCAGCAGCTTGGCCTCCGGAGGGACAGGGCGTTTCGTAGGTGGCTACACCTTC	CASSLASGGTGRFVGGYTF
NA	TRBV28	TRBJ1-3	NA	TGTGCCAGCAGTTTAGCCAGTCGAAACACCATATATTTT	CASSLASRNTIYF
NA	TRBV25-1	TRBJ1-2	TRBD1	TGTGCCAGCAGTGAAGGAGCAGGGGGCTATGGCTACACCTTC	CASSEGAGGYGYTF
NA	TRBV2	TRBJ1-1	NA	TGTGCCAGCAGCCTACGACAGATTCCAATGAACACTGAAGCTTTCTTT	CASSLRQIPMNTEAFF
NA	TRBV6-2/TRBV6-3	TRBJ2-7	NA	TGTGCCAGCAGTTGGGACACGAACTACGAGCAGTACTTC	CASSWDTNYEQYF
NA	TRBV3-1/TRBV3-2	TRBJ1-6	NA	TGTGCCAGCAGCCGGACAGCTAGCTCCTATAATTCACCCCTCCACTTT	CASSRTASSYNSPLHF
NA	TRBV18	TRBJ2-7	NA	TGTGCCAGCTCGCCCCCCGGGGTGGGGGAGCAGTACTTC	CASSPPGVGEQYF